This T cell receptor beta chain was captured by sequencing in a study of STAT5B mutations in CD4+ large granular lymphocyte leukemia. Study-wide points: Top patient clones used TRBV06 genes more often: 8/27 versus 2/35 in controls. Without HLA matching, higher CD4+ than CD8+ T-LGLL clonality could reflect small sample size.

Points on this clone: What it binds is not known.

Germline lookup yields CDR1 MNHNS and CDR2 SASEGT. The CDR3 covers 14 residues. With V trimmed by 6 bases and J by 4 bases, 5 bases remained unmatched. This was a survey-level run. Clones were read by immunoSEQ multiplex PCR, and TCRdb kept only the in-frame ones, dropping some. The sample records tens of thousands of clones, over 60% being singletons. This rearrangement joins TRBV6-1 to TRBJ1-4; 7 positions match TRBD1. The sample comprised CD4+ T cells from blood buffy coats. This receptor was identified in a human donor in good health. CDR3 DNA sequence: TGTGCCAGCAGCTCGGGACAGCTTAATGAAAAACTGTTTTTT. As protein: CASSSGQLNEKLFF.